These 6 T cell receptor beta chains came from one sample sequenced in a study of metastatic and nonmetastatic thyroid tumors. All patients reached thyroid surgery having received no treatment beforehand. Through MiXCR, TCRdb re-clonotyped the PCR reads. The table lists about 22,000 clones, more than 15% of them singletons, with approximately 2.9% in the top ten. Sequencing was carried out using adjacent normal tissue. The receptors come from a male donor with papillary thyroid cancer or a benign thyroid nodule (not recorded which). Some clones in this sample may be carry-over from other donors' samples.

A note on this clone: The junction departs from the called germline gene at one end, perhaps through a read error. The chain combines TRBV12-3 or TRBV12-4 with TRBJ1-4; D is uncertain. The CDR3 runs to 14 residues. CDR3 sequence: CSSSLSRTHEKLFF. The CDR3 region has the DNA TGTTCCAGCAGTTTAAGTCGGACCCATGAAAAACTGTTTTTT.

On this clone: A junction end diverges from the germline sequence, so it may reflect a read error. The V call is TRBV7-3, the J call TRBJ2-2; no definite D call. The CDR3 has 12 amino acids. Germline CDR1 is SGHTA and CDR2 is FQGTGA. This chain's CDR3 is CASSSLDGELFF. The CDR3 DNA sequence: TGTGCAAGCAGCTCCCTAGACGGGGAGCTGTTTTTT.

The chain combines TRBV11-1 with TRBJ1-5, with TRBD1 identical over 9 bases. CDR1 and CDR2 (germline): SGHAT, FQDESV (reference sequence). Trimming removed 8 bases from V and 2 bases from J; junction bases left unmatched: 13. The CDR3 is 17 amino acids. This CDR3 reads CASWASGRTGGNQPQHF. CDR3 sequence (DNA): TGTGCCAGCTGGGCTAGCGGGCGGACAGGGGGCAATCAGCCCCAGCATTTT.

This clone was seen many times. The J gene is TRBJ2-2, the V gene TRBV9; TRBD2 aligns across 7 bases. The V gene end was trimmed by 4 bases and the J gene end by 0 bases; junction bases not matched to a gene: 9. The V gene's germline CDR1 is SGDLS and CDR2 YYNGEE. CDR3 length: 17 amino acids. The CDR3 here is CASSSSGGVTNTGELFF. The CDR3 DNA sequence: TGTGCCAGCAGCTCCTCTGGGGGGGTTACGAACACCGGGGAGCTGTTTTTT.

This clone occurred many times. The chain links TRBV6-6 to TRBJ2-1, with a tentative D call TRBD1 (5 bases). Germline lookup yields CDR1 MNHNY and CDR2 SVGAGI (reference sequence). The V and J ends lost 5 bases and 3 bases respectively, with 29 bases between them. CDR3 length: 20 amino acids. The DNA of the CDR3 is TGTGCCAGCAGTCCGGACCACGAGGACACACTTTGGACGGACTACAATGAGCAGTTCTTC. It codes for CASSPDHEDTLWTDYNEQFF.

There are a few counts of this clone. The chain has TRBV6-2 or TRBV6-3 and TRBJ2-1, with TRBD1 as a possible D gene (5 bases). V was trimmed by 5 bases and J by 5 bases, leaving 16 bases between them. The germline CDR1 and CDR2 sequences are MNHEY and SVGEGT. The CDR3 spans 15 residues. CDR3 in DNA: TGTGCCAGCAGTCACTGGACACTCACACACAATGAGCAGTTCTTC. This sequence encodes CASSHWTLTHNEQFF.